This is a list of T cell receptor beta chains from one sample in a study of blood T cell repertoires in COVID-19. Assay used: immunoSEQ multiplex PCR; TCRdb lists only in-frame clones, some missing. The sample lists about 74,000 clones, almost 85% occurring once. The sequencing sample was made of peripheral blood. The receptors come from a man aged 45 to 65 with acute or convalescent COVID-19. Each CDR3 is given with its conserved first and last residue. A D gene is named only where the DNA matches it firmly. Rows give clone size only sometimes, using once, few, many, or a class for an expanded clone.

d_call: TRBD1
v_call: TRBV4-2
j_call: TRBJ1-2
clone_size: -
cdr3_nt: TGTGCCAGCAGCCAAGGCCCCCAGGCCGGGACAGGGAACTATGGCTACACCTTC
cdr3_aa: CASSQGPQAGTGNYGYTF

d_call: -
v_call: TRBV20-1
j_call: TRBJ2-3
clone_size: -
cdr3_nt: TGCAGTGCTAGTGACCGGGTTCAGCAGTATTTT
cdr3_aa: CSASDRVQQYF

d_call: -
v_call: TRBV18
j_call: TRBJ2-3
clone_size: few
cdr3_nt: TGTGCCAGCTCACAACCCAGCTATGGCGGGGCTGGCCTTTTT
cdr3_aa: CASSQPSYGGAGLF

d_call: TRBD1
v_call: TRBV7-2
j_call: TRBJ2-5
clone_size: few
cdr3_nt: TGTGCCAGCAGCCGGGACAGGGAGACCCAGTACTTC
cdr3_aa: CASSRDRETQYF

d_call: TRBD1
v_call: TRBV25-1
j_call: TRBJ1-2
clone_size: once
cdr3_nt: TGTGCCAGCAGTGCTTATGTCGACAGGGAGAGCGGCTACACCTTC
cdr3_aa: CASSAYVDRESGYTF

d_call: TRBD1
v_call: TRBV23-1
j_call: TRBJ1-5
clone_size: once
cdr3_nt: TGCGCCAGCAGTCAACCGAAGATAGACAGGGAAGGTTCGAGACAGCCCCAGCATTTT
cdr3_aa: CASSQPKIDREGSRQPQHF

d_call: -
v_call: TRBV2
j_call: TRBJ1-2
clone_size: -
cdr3_nt: TGTGCCAGCAGCGGCCAGGGGCTTGCCGCACTGTTCCACACAGCTAACTATGGCTACACCTTC
cdr3_aa: CASSGQGLAALFHTANYGYTF

d_call: -
v_call: TRBV10-3
j_call: TRBJ1-4
clone_size: -
cdr3_nt: TGTGCCATCAGTAAATATACAGGGTTGGGTGAAAAACTGTTTTTT
cdr3_aa: CAISKYTGLGEKLFF

d_call: TRBD2
v_call: TRBV4-1
j_call: TRBJ2-3
clone_size: -
cdr3_nt: TGCGCCAGCAGCCAAGTTTTCAGCGGGGGAGGCACAGATACGCAGTATTTT
cdr3_aa: CASSQVFSGGGTDTQYF

d_call: -
v_call: TRBV19
j_call: TRBJ2-2
clone_size: -
cdr3_nt: TGTGCCAGTTCAGGTGCGAACACCGGGGAGCTGTTTTTT
cdr3_aa: CASSGANTGELFF

d_call: TRBD1
v_call: TRBV29-1
j_call: TRBJ1-2
clone_size: once
cdr3_nt: TGCAGCGGTGGGGACAGACATCAGGGCTACACCTTC
cdr3_aa: CSGGDRHQGYTF

d_call: -
v_call: TRBV5-4
j_call: TRBJ2-1
clone_size: -
cdr3_nt: TGTGCCAGCAGCCGACAGGTCTCGAGCGCCTACAATGAGCAGTTCTTC
cdr3_aa: CASSRQVSSAYNEQFF

d_call: -
v_call: TRBV30
j_call: TRBJ1-2
clone_size: few
cdr3_nt: TGTGCCTGGAGTTCATCACAGGGTCCCCAGGCAGGCTACACCTTC
cdr3_aa: CAWSSSQGPQAGYTF

d_call: TRBD2
v_call: TRBV3-1/TRBV3-2
j_call: TRBJ2-5
clone_size: -
cdr3_nt: TGTGCCAGCAGCCAAGGGCGGCGGGGGGGCCCAGAGACCCAGTACTTC
cdr3_aa: CASSQGRRGGPETQYF

d_call: -
v_call: TRBV18
j_call: TRBJ1-2
clone_size: -
cdr3_nt: TGTGCCAGCTCACCCTGGACAGATGGAAACTATGGCTACACCTTC
cdr3_aa: CASSPWTDGNYGYTF

d_call: TRBD1
v_call: TRBV5-4
j_call: TRBJ1-1
clone_size: -
cdr3_nt: TGTGCCAGCAGCTTGGACAGGGGGCCCACTGAAGCTTTCTTT
cdr3_aa: CASSLDRGPTEAFF

d_call: -
v_call: TRBV5-1
j_call: TRBJ1-6
clone_size: -
cdr3_nt: TGCGCCAGCAGCTTGGGCAGTCAGTCCTATAATTCACCCCTCCACTTT
cdr3_aa: CASSLGSQSYNSPLHF

d_call: -
v_call: TRBV2
j_call: TRBJ1-6
clone_size: -
cdr3_nt: TGTGCCAGCAGTGAGGGAGTTTTCGGGAATTCACCCCTCCACTTT
cdr3_aa: CASSEGVFGNSPLHF

d_call: -
v_call: TRBV6-2/TRBV6-3
j_call: TRBJ2-7
clone_size: -
cdr3_nt: TGTGCCAGCAGTTACCGGTTGAGCGAGCAGTACTTC
cdr3_aa: CASSYRLSEQYF

d_call: TRBD2
v_call: TRBV2
j_call: TRBJ2-3
clone_size: -
cdr3_nt: TGTGCCAGCAGTGCCATCGGTCTAGCGGGGGGGCCAGATACGCAGTATTTT
cdr3_aa: CASSAIGLAGGPDTQYF

d_call: TRBD2
v_call: TRBV3-1/TRBV3-2
j_call: TRBJ2-5
clone_size: -
cdr3_nt: TGTGCCAGCAGACCTATCGGACTAGCGGGTGAGACCCAGTACTTC
cdr3_aa: CASRPIGLAGETQYF

d_call: TRBD1
v_call: TRBV14
j_call: TRBJ2-5
clone_size: -
cdr3_nt: TGTGCCAGCAGCCTAGGACAGGGGTTCCAAGAGACCCAGTACTTC
cdr3_aa: CASSLGQGFQETQYF

d_call: TRBD2
v_call: TRBV11-3
j_call: TRBJ2-5
clone_size: few
cdr3_nt: TGTGCCAGCAGCCAAAACGGTGGGGGGGAAGGTGGAACCCAGTACTTC
cdr3_aa: CASSQNGGGEGGTQYF

d_call: -
v_call: TRBV5-1
j_call: TRBJ2-3
clone_size: -
cdr3_nt: TGCGCCAGCAGCTTCGATACCTATAGCACAGATACGCAGTATTTT
cdr3_aa: CASSFDTYSTDTQYF

d_call: -
v_call: TRBV19
j_call: TRBJ1-3
clone_size: -
cdr3_nt: TGTGCCAGTAGTATGAGAGGGGGTGACGCCTCTGGAAACACCATATATTTT
cdr3_aa: CASSMRGGDASGNTIYF

d_call: -
v_call: TRBV5-4
j_call: TRBJ1-6
clone_size: -
cdr3_nt: TGTGCCAGCAGCTCCGGGACAAGTAATTCACCCCTCCACTTT
cdr3_aa: CASSSGTSNSPLHF

d_call: TRBD1
v_call: TRBV2
j_call: TRBJ1-6
clone_size: -
cdr3_nt: TGTGCCAGCAGTGGCCGGGGACAGGGGGATTCACCCCTCCACTTT
cdr3_aa: CASSGRGQGDSPLHF

d_call: -
v_call: TRBV19
j_call: TRBJ2-4
clone_size: -
cdr3_nt: TGTGCCAGTGTGGATGTAGGGTGGGGCACCAAAAACATTCAGTACTTC
cdr3_aa: CASVDVGWGTKNIQYF

d_call: TRBD1
v_call: TRBV29-1
j_call: TRBJ1-1
clone_size: -
cdr3_nt: TGCAGCGGGGGGGACAGCAACACTGAAGCTTTCTTT
cdr3_aa: CSGGDSNTEAFF

d_call: -
v_call: TRBV29-1
j_call: TRBJ2-1
clone_size: -
cdr3_nt: TGCAGCGTTGATAGTGGGGAGTCCTACAATGAGCAGTTCTTC
cdr3_aa: CSVDSGESYNEQFF

d_call: -
v_call: TRBV6-1
j_call: TRBJ2-5
clone_size: -
cdr3_nt: TGTGCCAGCAGTGAAAACAACCAAGAGACCCAGTACTTC
cdr3_aa: CASSENNQETQYF

d_call: -
v_call: TRBV11-2
j_call: TRBJ2-7
clone_size: -
cdr3_nt: TGTGCCAGCAGCCTAGATCTGGGGCGCTCGTACACCTACGAGCAGTACTTC
cdr3_aa: CASSLDLGRSYTYEQYF

d_call: TRBD2
v_call: TRBV6-6
j_call: TRBJ2-7
clone_size: -
cdr3_nt: TGTGCCACCGAATTGGGACTAGCGGGAGCCTACGAGCAGTACTTC
cdr3_aa: CATELGLAGAYEQYF

d_call: TRBD1
v_call: TRBV11-3
j_call: TRBJ2-3
clone_size: -
cdr3_nt: TGTGCCAGCAGCTTGGGACAGTACGATACGCAGTATTTT
cdr3_aa: CASSLGQYDTQYF

d_call: TRBD1
v_call: TRBV5-6
j_call: TRBJ1-1
clone_size: -
cdr3_nt: TGTGCCAGCAGCTCTGACAGGGAAGTGAACACTGAAGCTTTCTTT
cdr3_aa: CASSSDREVNTEAFF

d_call: -
v_call: TRBV5-8
j_call: TRBJ2-3
clone_size: once
cdr3_nt: TGTGCCAGCAGCTTGAGCGGATATAGCACAGATACGCAGTATTTT
cdr3_aa: CASSLSGYSTDTQYF

d_call: -
v_call: TRBV21-1
j_call: TRBJ2-5
clone_size: -
cdr3_nt: TGTGCCAGCAGCAAAGGCGGGTGGGCAGGGACCCAGTACTTC
cdr3_aa: CASSKGGWAGTQYF

d_call: -
v_call: TRBV5-1
j_call: TRBJ2-7
clone_size: -
cdr3_nt: TGCGCCAGCAGCTTGGTAGTGGGCGCGCAGTACGAGCAGTACTTC
cdr3_aa: CASSLVVGAQYEQYF

d_call: TRBD1
v_call: TRBV3-1/TRBV3-2
j_call: TRBJ1-3
clone_size: -
cdr3_nt: TGTGCCAGCAGCCAAGATTTGGACAGGGGGCTTGGAAACACCATATATTTT
cdr3_aa: CASSQDLDRGLGNTIYF

d_call: TRBD1
v_call: TRBV13
j_call: TRBJ2-1
clone_size: -
cdr3_nt: TGTGCCAGCAGCCCCCAAGGGACAGGGCGCCACAATGAGCAGTTCTTC
cdr3_aa: CASSPQGTGRHNEQFF

d_call: TRBD2
v_call: TRBV6-1
j_call: TRBJ2-1
clone_size: -
cdr3_nt: TGTGCCAGCAGTGACCCTGCGAGCGGGGGGGCCTTTGAGCAGTTCTTC
cdr3_aa: CASSDPASGGAFEQFF

d_call: -
v_call: TRBV11-2
j_call: TRBJ2-1
clone_size: -
cdr3_nt: TGTGCCAGCAGCTGGGCAGTATACAATGAGCAGTTCTTC
cdr3_aa: CASSWAVYNEQFF

d_call: TRBD1
v_call: TRBV2
j_call: TRBJ1-1
clone_size: -
cdr3_nt: TGTGCCAGTCTCGGACAGGGCTACAGGGGGGGCTCTGAAGCTTTCTTT
cdr3_aa: CASLGQGYRGGSEAFF

d_call: TRBD1
v_call: TRBV6-5
j_call: TRBJ2-3
clone_size: many
cdr3_nt: TGTGCCATCGAAAACAGGGGCGCAGATACGCAGTATTTT
cdr3_aa: CAIENRGADTQYF

d_call: -
v_call: TRBV19
j_call: TRBJ2-3
clone_size: once
cdr3_nt: TGTGCCAGTAGTATGCAGCCAGGGGGGACAGATACGCAGTATTTT
cdr3_aa: CASSMQPGGTDTQYF

d_call: -
v_call: TRBV7-2
j_call: TRBJ1-2
clone_size: once
cdr3_nt: TGTGCCAGCAGCTTACAACAGAGCTATGGCTACACCTTC
cdr3_aa: CASSLQQSYGYTF

d_call: -
v_call: TRBV5-1
j_call: TRBJ2-5
clone_size: -
cdr3_nt: TGCGCCAGCAGCTTCCGGGAGACCCAGTACTTC
cdr3_aa: CASSFRETQYF

d_call: TRBD2
v_call: TRBV19
j_call: TRBJ2-3
clone_size: few
cdr3_nt: TGTGCCAGTAGTAGGACTAGCGGGGAAACAGATACGCAGTATTTT
cdr3_aa: CASSRTSGETDTQYF

d_call: TRBD1
v_call: TRBV6-5
j_call: TRBJ1-2
clone_size: -
cdr3_nt: TGTGCCAGGATCACACAGGGGGGATATGGCTACACCTTC
cdr3_aa: CARITQGGYGYTF

d_call: -
v_call: TRBV19
j_call: TRBJ1-5
clone_size: -
cdr3_nt: TGTGCCAGTAGTATAAGGCAGGGCAATCAGCCCCAGCATTTT
cdr3_aa: CASSIRQGNQPQHF

d_call: TRBD2
v_call: TRBV5-6
j_call: TRBJ2-7
clone_size: -
cdr3_nt: TGTGCCAGCAGCTTGAGCCTGGTTAGCGGGGTCTCCTACGAGCAGTACTTC
cdr3_aa: CASSLSLVSGVSYEQYF